This TCR beta chain was captured in a study of monozygotic twins with inflammatory bowel disease. In regard to this clonotype: The antigen is undetermined.

cDNA for TCRalpha and TCRbeta was amplified by nested PCRs of about 15 then approximately 9 cycles. TCRdb re-called the 5' RACE reads; every CDR3 protein appears as one record, without DNA. The sample data list about 160,000 distinct CDR3 sequences. The CDR3 has 13 residues. Germline V gene sequence: CDR1 DFQATT, CDR2 SNEGSKA (reference sequence). Study-level points and caveats: Patients with IBD had less TCRbeta diversity (inverse Simpson) than their healthy co-twins.

The sequenced sample was blood. J is TRBJ2-1 and V is TRBV20-1; TCRdb proposes TRBD1, but this gene call is untestable without DNA. This TCR came from a human donor with ulcerative colitis or Crohn's disease, or a healthy co-twin of an affected twin (not recorded which). The CDR3 spells CSATTPGYNEQFF.